Below are 29 T cell receptor beta chains sequenced from a single sample in a study of regulatory T cells in long-lasting Graves disease. Indicated time point: newly diagnosed GD, antithyroid drugs for less than 3 months. Following extraction of RNA from PBMCs, that RNA was used to make the TCR library. Arm-PCR with iRepertoire HTBI primers amplified the CDR3 regions for these TCR beta libraries. From the multiplex PCR reads, TCRdb called clonotypes with MiXCR, one entry per CDR3 protein. The data contain a few hundred thousand distinct CDR3 sequences, about 18% of them singletons. These data also featured in a second study, about T cells in Graves' hyperthyroidism and ophthalmopathy.

Sequenced here: peripheral blood mononuclear cells (PBMCs), sampled at new diagnosis, from a patient treated with antithyroid drugs. The receptor source for this set is a woman between 25 and 40 years old with Graves disease.

This clonotype was seen repeatedly, ten times or more. The V and J genes are TRBV9 and TRBJ1-1; 7 bases are shared with TRBD1. The CDR3 covers 18 residues. Germline V gene data show CDR1 as SGDLS and CDR2 as YYNGEE. After removal of 0 bases from V and 5 bases from J, the junction contained 16 bases not matched to a gene. The CDR3 here is CASSVGVVRGGAKTEAFF. CDR3 bases: TGTGCCAGCAGCGTAGGGGTGGTTCGAGGGGGCGCGAAAACTGAAGCTTTCTTT.

This clonotype showed up many times. The gene calls are TRBV13 and TRBJ2-5, with no clear D. This CDR3 comprises 12 residues. Between the trimmed V and J ends, which lost 4 bases and 5 bases, there was a span of 8 bases. Germline loops: CDR1 PRHDT, CDR2 FYEKMQ (reference sequence). The CDR3 region has the DNA TGTGCCAGCAGCTCCCGAAGGGAGACCCAGTACTTC. It is translated as CASSSRRETQYF.

As to this clonotype: A read error is the likely source, as a far larger clone sits one nucleotide away. This chain joins TRBV7-9 and TRBJ2-3; D may match TRBD1 or TRBD2 (5 bases each). TRBJ2-7 explains the end of the DNA better; the J call may be wrong. There are 13 residues in the CDR3. Per the germline V gene, CDR1 is SEHNR and CDR2 is FQNEAQ (reference sequence). This chain's CDR3 is CASGPGAPYEQYF. The CDR3 DNA sequence: TGTGCCAGCGGCCCCGGGGCTCCCTACGAGCAGTACTTC.

This clonotype was counted many times. The chain carries TRBV20-1 and TRBJ1-3, with D maybe TRBD1 (5 bases). There are 13 residues in the CDR3. The V gene's germline CDR1 is DFQATT and CDR2 SNEGSKA (reference sequence). The ends were cut back, 7 bases at V and 0 bases at J, with 10 bases in the middle. CDR3 residues: CSVSDSSGNTIYF. In DNA, the CDR3 is TGCAGTGTCAGTGACAGCTCTGGAAACACCATATATTTT.

This clonotype was observed at least ten times. The CDR3 here is CASSQESRYEQFF. DNA of the CDR3: TGCGCCAGCAGCCAAGAATCTCGGTATGAGCAGTTCTTC. The rearrangement uses TRBV4-1 and TRBJ2-1; D gene unclear. The V end was cut by 0 bases, the J end by 8 bases, with 8 bases between. The germline gives CDR1 MGHRA, CDR2 YSYEKL. The CDR3 extends over 13 amino acids.

This clonotype occurred many times. The CDR3 spells CASRGYSPKDGYTF. The CDR3 DNA reads TGTGCCAGTCGTGGTTACAGTCCTAAGGATGGCTACACCTTC. The rearrangement joins TRBV19 to TRBJ1-2; D is uncertain. CDR3 length: 14 residues. The V end was cut by 8 bases, the J end by 6 bases, with 19 bases between. Germline CDR1 and CDR2: LNHDA and SQIVND (reference sequence).

V is TRBV4-1 and J is TRBJ1-2; D gene ambiguous. The CDR3 consists of 14 residues. Germline V gene sequence: CDR1 MGHRA, CDR2 YSYEKL. The V end was cut by 3 bases, the J end by 5 bases, with 13 bases between. The CDR3 DNA reads as TGCGCCAGCAGCCATCAAGGACGGAAGTATGGCTACACCTTC. It codes for CASSHQGRKYGYTF.

This clonotype was counted many times. V usage is TRBV11-2 and J usage is TRBJ1-2; TRBD1 might be the D (5 bases). The germline V and J ends were trimmed by 8 bases and 7 bases, with 20 bases remaining between them. CDR1 and CDR2 from the germline V gene are SGHAT and FQNNGV. This CDR3 contains 14 residues. The CDR3: CASRWGGDVGGYTF. CDR3 nucleotide sequence: TGTGCCAGCCGCTGGGGGGGGGACGTCGGTGGCTACACCTTC.

This clonotype was counted at least ten times. The genes are TRBV20-1 and TRBJ1-3, with a tentative D call TRBD1 (5 bases). The CDR3 covers 15 residues. V lost 0 bases, J lost 6 bases, and 15 bases lay in between. CDR1 is DFQATT and CDR2 is SNEGSKA in the germline V gene (reference sequence). The CDR3 region has the DNA TGCAGTGCTAGAGATATCCTCAGGGTTGAAAACACCATATATTTT. Protein: CSARDILRVENTIYF.

The rearrangement uses TRBV20-1 and TRBJ2-7, with TRBD2 as a possible D gene (5 bases). V was cut by 6 bases and J by 5 bases, with 14 bases left in between. CDR1 is DFQATT, CDR2 SNEGSKA, per germline (reference sequence). The CDR3 covers 12 residues. Here the CDR3 reads CSAPSPLDEQYF. The DNA of the CDR3 is TGCAGTGCGCCGTCTCCACTAGACGAGCAGTACTTC.

To note about this clonotype: This may be a read error: a much more frequent sequence differs by one nucleotide. The chain recombines TRBV7-9 with TRBJ2-1, with unresolved D. CDR3 size: 11 residues. Looked up from germline, CDR1 is SEHNR and CDR2 is FQNEAQ (reference sequence). The CDR3 here is CASSSDNEQFF. As DNA, the CDR3 is TGTGCCAGCAGCTCCGACAATGAGCAGTTCTTC. Using reference TRBV7-9 and TRBJ2-1 for the parts outside the CDR3, the full variable domain is DTGVSQNPRHKITKRGQNVTFRCDPISEHNRLYWYRQTLGQGPEFLTYFQNEAQLEKSRLLSDRFSAERPKGSFSTLEIQRTEQGDSAMYLCASSSDNEQFFGPGTRLTVL.

The chain carries TRBV5-1 and TRBJ2-1, with 13 bases that match TRBD2. The CDR3 extends over 15 amino acids. V shed 7 bases, J shed 6 bases, and the junction held 7 bases outside the gene matches. Germline V gene data show CDR1 as SGHRS and CDR2 as YFSETQ. CDR3 residues: CASAYRLAGGNEQFF. In DNA form, the CDR3 reads TGCGCCAGCGCCTACCGACTAGCGGGGGGCAATGAGCAGTTCTTC.

In this sample, this clonotype turned up many times. The J gene is TRBJ2-3, the V gene TRBV9; D perhaps matches TRBD1 (6 bases). Trimming cost V 4 bases and J 9 bases, with 24 bases left between them. From germline, CDR1 is SGDLS and CDR2 YYNGEE. The CDR3 loop spans 16 amino acids. The DNA of the CDR3 is TGTGCCAGCAGCCCTTGGGACACGGATGCCGAGAAGACGCAGTATTTT. Translated, it gives CASSPWDTDAEKTQYF.

On this clonotype: The junction differs from germline at one of its ends, possibly a read error. The rearrangement links TRBV7-2 to TRBJ1-6; D is ambiguous. Germline V gene lookup returns CDR1 SGHTA and CDR2 FQGNSA. The CDR3 loop spans 16 amino acids. The chain's CDR3 is CASSHPFGSNNSPLHF. The CDR3, as DNA: TGCGCCAGCAGCCACCCCTTTGGGTCAAATAATTCACCCCTCCACTTT.

This clonotype appeared many times. The rearrangement links TRBV5-1 to TRBJ1-2; a weak D match, TRBD1 (5 bases). This CDR3 has 13 residues. The germline V gene encodes CDR1 SGHRS and CDR2 YFSETQ. The V end lost 4 bases, the J end lost 4 bases, and 11 bases lay between the germline ends. This chain's CDR3 is CASSPWDGYGYTF. DNA for the CDR3: TGCGCCAGCAGCCCCTGGGACGGCTATGGCTACACCTTC.

This clonotype was observed at least ten times. The V gene is TRBV11-2, the J gene TRBJ2-7; D assignment may be TRBD1 or TRBD2 (5 bases each). CDR1 SGHAT and CDR2 FQNNGV come from the germline V gene. Trimming removed 6 bases from V and 6 bases from J, with 27 bases in between. CDR3 length: 17 residues. The CDR3 reads CASRSPGRSLESVEQYF. CDR3 nucleotides: TGTGCCAGCAGGTCCCCGGGGCGGAGCCTGGAGAGTGTCGAGCAGTACTTC.

This clonotype has a count of ten or more. The rearrangement uses TRBV6-2 or TRBV6-3 and TRBJ2-3; D perhaps matches TRBD2 (5 bases). Germline loops: CDR1 MNHEY, CDR2 SVGEGT. The CDR3 spans 12 residues. V was trimmed by 7 bases and J by 4 bases, leaving 9 bases between them. The CDR3 is CASKEGPDTQYF. In nucleotides, the CDR3 is TGTGCCAGCAAAGAGGGTCCAGATACGCAGTATTTT.

To note about this clonotype: This likely stems from a read error, as it lies one base from a far larger clone. The chain uses TRBV10-3 and TRBJ2-5; 8 bases fit TRBD2. Germline V gene lookup returns CDR1 ENHRY and CDR2 SYGVKD. There are 15 residues in the CDR3. The trim removed 4 bases at V and 11 bases at J, leaving 15 bases unmatched. CDR3 in amino acids: CAISGLRGDYNEQYF. In DNA form, the CDR3 reads TGTGCCATCAGTGGGTTGCGGGGGGACTACAATGAGCAGTACTTC.

The table lists this clonotype with many counts. The chain uses TRBV2 and TRBJ1-2; D gene uncertain. The germline CDR1 and CDR2 sequences are SNHLY and FYNNEI. The CDR3 runs to 14 residues. V shed 5 bases and J shed 7 bases, with 17 bases lying between them. CDR3 sequence reads: CASSIQRELPGYTF. CDR3 in DNA: TGTGCCAGCAGTATTCAGAGGGAGTTGCCTGGCTACACCTTC. Based on the CDR3 plus reference TRBV2 and TRBJ1-2, the full variable domain is EPEVTQTPSHQVTQMGQEVILRCVPISNHLYFYWYRQILGQKVEFLVSFYNNEISEKSEIFDDQFSVERPDGSNFTLKIRSTKLEDSAMYFCASSIQRELPGYTFGSGTRLTVV.

This clonotype was counted at least ten times. This chain's CDR3 is CASSHSYRDSYGYTF. CDR3 coding DNA: TGTGCCAGCAGCCACAGTTACCGGGACAGCTATGGCTACACCTTC. The J gene is TRBJ1-2, the V gene TRBV3-1, with 7 bases identical to TRBD1. The V and J ends lost 3 bases and 4 bases, in that order; junction bases with no gene match: 8. The CDR3 spans 15 residues. CDR1 is LGHDT, CDR2 YNNKEL, per germline (reference sequence).

At least ten counts were recorded for this clonotype. The chain carries TRBV2 and TRBJ1-2, with D possibly matching TRBD1 (5 bases). The length of the CDR3 is 13 residues. The ends were cut back, 3 bases at V and 1 base at J, with 6 bases in the middle. CDR1 is SNHLY, CDR2 FYNNEI, per germline. CDR3 sequence reads: CASSDRVNYGYTF. The CDR3 DNA reads as TGTGCCAGCAGTGACAGGGTTAACTATGGCTACACCTTC. Variable domain in full (rest from reference TRBV2 and TRBJ1-2): EPEVTQTPSHQVTQMGQEVILRCVPISNHLYFYWYRQILGQKVEFLVSFYNNEISEKSEIFDDQFSVERPDGSNFTLKIRSTKLEDSAMYFCASSDRVNYGYTFGSGTRLTVV.

This clonotype was recorded many times. This sequence joins TRBV11-2 and TRBJ2-5; D is ambiguous. The CDR3 contains 11 residues. Germline values: CDR1 SGHAT, CDR2 FQNNGV. Trimming took 5 bases from V and 9 from J, leaving 10 bases between them. CDR3 nucleotides: TGTGCCAGCAGCCTGAGTAAGGCCCAGTACTTC. This translates into CASSLSKAQYF.

Comment on this clonotype: Germline is not matched at one junction end, which may reflect a read error. CDR3 nucleotide sequence: TGTGCCAGCAGCGCAGAAGACAGGTCCGATAATTCACCCCCCCACTTT. Its translation: CASSAEDRSDNSPPHF. V is TRBV9 and J is TRBJ1-6; tentatively, D is TRBD1 (6 bases). The CDR3 is made up of 16 amino acids. Germline values: CDR1 SGDLS, CDR2 YYNGEE.

Many counts were recorded for this clonotype. The chain joins TRBV20-1 to TRBJ2-3, with D perhaps TRBD2 (6 bases). The germline CDR1 and CDR2 sequences are DFQATT and SNEGSKA (reference sequence). V lost 0 bases, J lost 0 bases, and 10 bases lay in between. This CDR3 region has 15 residues. The CDR3 region is CSARDEGTSTDTQYF. The CDR3 coding sequence is TGCAGTGCTAGAGATGAGGGGACTAGCACAGATACGCAGTATTTT.

This clonotype was seen at least ten times. V and J are TRBV7-9 and TRBJ1-4; tentatively, D is TRBD1 (5 bases). The CDR3 is made up of 15 amino acids. The germline CDR1 and CDR2 sequences are SEHNR and FQNEAQ (reference sequence). The V end was cut by 3 bases, the J end by 4 bases, with 12 bases between. The CDR3: CASSFTGLGNEKLFF. CDR3 DNA: TGTGCCAGCAGCTTTACGGGGCTCGGTAATGAAAAACTGTTTTTT. The full variable domain, in which reference TRBV7-9 and TRBJ1-4 provide the parts outside the CDR3, is DTGVSQNPRHKITKRGQNVTFRCDPISEHNRLYWYRQTLGQGPEFLTYFQNEAQLEKSRLLSDRFSAERPKGSFSTLEIQRTEQGDSAMYLCASSFTGLGNEKLFFGSGTQLSVL.

This clonotype was seen at least ten times. An end of the junction differs from the germline gene, which may be a read error. V is TRBV5-1 and J is TRBJ1-5; 10 bases are shared with TRBD1. This CDR3 region has 18 residues. Germline values: CDR1 SGHRS, CDR2 YFSETQ. The CDR3 bases are TGTGCCAGCAGCTCAGACGGGACAGGGGTTTCGAGCAATCAGCCCCAGCATTTT. This codes for CASSSDGTGVSSNQPQHF.

There are many counts of this clonotype. CDR3 region: CASRYRDISNYGYTF. In DNA, the CDR3 is TGTGCCAGCCGCTACCGGGACATCTCTAACTATGGCTACACCTTC. The chain employs TRBV6-1 and TRBJ1-2; tentative D call: TRBD1 (6 bases). CDR3 length equals 15 residues. V lost 8 bases to trimming and J lost 0 bases, with 16 bases between them. The germline gives CDR1 MNHNS, CDR2 SASEGT.

This clonotype came up many times. The CDR3 loop is CASSYRDSRKRDGYTF. As DNA, the CDR3 is TGTGCCAGCAGTTACAGGGACAGCCGTAAGAGAGATGGCTACACCTTC. V usage is TRBV12-3 or TRBV12-4 and J usage is TRBJ1-2; 7 bases align to TRBD1. CDR3 length: 16 residues. V lost 4 bases to trimming and J lost 6 bases; unmatched junction nucleotides: 14.

This clonotype was observed many times. The CDR3 DNA sequence: TGTGCCAGTAGTCTCTCGGGCCGGGGTGGCAATCAGCCCCAGCATTTT. Encoded protein: CASSLSGRGGNQPQHF. The rearrangement uses TRBV19 and TRBJ1-5, with D hard to call. Germline V lookup: CDR1 LNHDA, CDR2 SQIVND (reference sequence). CDR3 size: 16 residues. Trimming shortened V by 5 bases and J by 2 bases, and 16 bases separated the two germline ends.